This T cell receptor beta chain was observed in a study of low-dose radiotherapy and immunotherapy resistance in tumors. Study-wide background: Dosing for Cohort 2 consisted of 1 Gy per fraction every two weeks, reaching a total of 13 Gy over 26 weeks. Intravenous cyclophosphamide 200 mg/m2 was given every two weeks, one day before radiation and immunotherapy. Every day for four cycles from cycle 1 day 1, patients took 300 mg of oral aspirin.

As to time point: after trial treatment. As for treatment: LDRT plus nivolumab, ipilimumab, low-dose cyclophosphamide and aspirin (RACIN trial). Qualifying patients carried advanced solid tumors devoid of tumor-infiltrating lymphocytes. First-strand cDNA relied on TRAV- and TRBV-specific primers spanning alpha and beta chains. The authors amplified TCRs for 20 to 25 PCR cycles with a constant-region primer and a V-primer adapter. TCRdb reanalysed the reads using MiXCR and keeps one entry per CDR3 protein. This sample yields about 58,000 distinct CDR3 sequences, of which about a quarter are seen a single time; 6.5% to 7% belongs to the top ten. This clonotype showed up many times. Trimming took 0 bases from V and 7 from J, leaving 9 bases between them. This CDR3 comprises 13 residues. The germline V gene encodes CDR1 SGHNT and CDR2 YENEEA.

The sequencing used PBMCs, collected after low-dose radiotherapy plus immunotherapy. The rearrangement links TRBV11-3 to TRBJ1-2; unclear D gene. The receptor's source is a male donor with prostate cancer. The CDR3 coding sequence is TGTGCCAGCAGCTTAGATTTAAGGGCTGGCTACACCTTC. Encoded protein: CASSLDLRAGYTF. Drawing the rest from reference TRBV11-3 and TRBJ1-2, the complete variable domain is EAGVVQSPRYKIIEKKQPVAFWCNPISGHNTLYWYLQNLGQGPELLIRYENEEAVDDSQLPKDRFSAERLKGVDSTLKIQPAELGDSAVYLCASSLDLRAGYTFGSGTRLTVV.